What follows are 3 T cell receptor beta chains derived from one specimen sequenced in a study of cytomegalovirus exposure and HLA in healthy donors (dated by TCRdb to 2015 to 2018). The method behind the library was the immunoSEQ multiplex PCR assay. For the multiplex PCR, a mixture combining 60 forward primers for TCR Vbeta segments and 13 reverse primers for TCR Jbeta segments was used. TCRdb retrieved this table from immuneACCESS and kept in-frame rearrangements only. Not all clones are present; in checked studies, unresolved V genes account for under half, and no reason is known for the remainder. Within this sample are some 80,000 clones, with around 82% of them counted one time only. The biggest ten clones account for 3.3% of the sample. Sequenced: PBMCs. These receptor sequences come from a man aged 50 to 59 in good health and CMV-seronegative.

The rearrangement links TRBV7-3 to TRBJ1-2; 9 bases agree with TRBD1. Germline V gene lookup returns CDR1 SGHTA and CDR2 FQGTGA. After removal of 5 bases from V and 7 bases from J, the junction contained 14 bases not matched to a gene. CDR3 length: 16 amino acids. In DNA, the CDR3 is TGTGCCAGCAGCCTAGACCCGGGACAGGGCAGGGGTGGCTACACCTTC. Residues: CASSLDPGQGRGGYTF.

The genes are TRBV9 and TRBJ2-7; the match to TRBD1 covers 8 bases. Germline V CDR1 and CDR2: SGDLS, YYNGEE. The junction had 12 bases not matched to a gene; V was cut back by 4 bases and J by 0 bases. The CDR3 sequence is 17 residues long. The CDR3 DNA is TGTGCCAGCAGCCTATACGGTGACAGGGGCGTCTCCTACGAGCAGTACTTC. As protein: CASSLYGDRGVSYEQYF.

The V call is TRBV5-1, the J call TRBJ2-3; perhaps TRBD1 as D (5 bases). The CDR3 is 17 residues long. Trimming took off 4 bases at V and 2 bases at J, with 20 bases between the two ends. Germline CDR1 is SGHRS and CDR2 is YFSETQ. Written as DNA, the CDR3 is TGCGCCAGCAGCCCATCAGTACTCAACAGGAACACAGATACGCAGTATTTT. It codes for CASSPSVLNRNTDTQYF.